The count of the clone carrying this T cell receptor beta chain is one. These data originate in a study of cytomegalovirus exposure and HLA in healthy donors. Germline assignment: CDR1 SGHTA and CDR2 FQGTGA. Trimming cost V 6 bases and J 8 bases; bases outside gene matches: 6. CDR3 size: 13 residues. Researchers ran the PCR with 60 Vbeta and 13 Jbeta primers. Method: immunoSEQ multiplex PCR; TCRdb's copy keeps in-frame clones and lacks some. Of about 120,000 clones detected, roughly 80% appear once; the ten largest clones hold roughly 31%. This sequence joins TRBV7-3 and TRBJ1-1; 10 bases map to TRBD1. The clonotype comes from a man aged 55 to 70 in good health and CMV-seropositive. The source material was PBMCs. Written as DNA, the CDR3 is TGTGCCAGCAGGCGGGACAGGGGAGCCGAAGCTTTCTTT. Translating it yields CASRRDRGAEAFF.